The 25 T cell receptor beta chains listed next were all sequenced from one sample in a study of blood T cell repertoires in COVID-19 (dated by TCRdb to 2020 to 2021). Preparation of the library involved the immunoSEQ multiplex PCR assay. The immuneACCESS repertoire file appears here via TCRdb, limited to in-frame rearrangements. These files lack a portion of the clones; in checked studies, under half of the deficit traces to unresolved V genes, and the cause of the others is not known. In all, the sample holds roughly 140,000 clones, and around four fifths of those were seen once. In total, the top ten clones hold about 38% of the sample. Sequenced input: peripheral blood. The receptors were sampled from a human donor in a cohort sampled during active COVID-19.

CDR3 amino acids: CASSQGGGATTEAFF. CDR3 DNA sequence: TGCGCCAGCAGCCAAGGCGGGGGAGCGACCACTGAAGCTTTCTTT. The chain uses TRBV4-3 and TRBJ1-1; perhaps TRBD1 as D (5 bases). This CDR3 has 15 residues. Germline CDR1 and CDR2: LGHNA and YSLEER. With 1 base removed from V and 4 bases from J, the gap between germline ends came to 13 bases.

This chain uses TRBV7-8 with TRBJ1-2, with D unresolved. Per the germline V gene, CDR1 is SGHVS and CDR2 is FQNEAQ. V was clipped by 2 bases and J by 0 bases, with 19 bases between them. The CDR3 loop spans 18 amino acids. This CDR3 reads CASSLPRAGGLPNYGYTF. Written as DNA, the CDR3 is TGTGCCAGCAGCTTACCCCGTGCAGGCGGACTCCCTAACTATGGCTACACCTTC. The full variable domain, completed using reference TRBV7-8 and TRBJ1-2, is GAGVSQSPRYKVAKRGQDVALRCDPISGHVSLFWYQQALGQGPEFLTYFQNEAQLDKSGLPSDRFFAERPEGSVSTLKIQRTQQEDSAVYLCASSLPRAGGLPNYGYTFGSGTRLTVV.

The chain couples TRBV27 to TRBJ1-1; unclear D gene. Deletions cut 5 bases from V and 8 bases from J, with 21 bases between. Germline V gene lookup returns CDR1 MNHEY and CDR2 SMNVEV (reference sequence). The CDR3 consists of 15 residues. CDR3 in amino acids: CASSPTPSTWQEAFF. The CDR3 nucleotides read TGTGCCAGCAGTCCAACCCCCTCGACATGGCAAGAAGCTTTCTTT.

This clone was seen ten or more times. Other DNA sequences in the same sample also yield this CDR3. V gene TRBV27 combines with J gene TRBJ1-2, with D perhaps TRBD1 (6 bases). Germline V gives CDR1 MNHEY, CDR2 SMNVEV (reference sequence). The CDR3 sequence is 15 residues long. V was shortened by 0 bases and J by 2 bases, with 10 bases between the two germline ends. The CDR3 coding sequence is TGTGCCAGCAGTTTATCAGGGCAGGGGAACTATGGCTACACCTTC. This sequence encodes CASSLSGQGNYGYTF.

The chain joins TRBV7-2 to TRBJ2-5; TRBD1 matches 7 bases. The V gene's germline CDR1 is SGHTA and CDR2 FQGNSA. Losses at the gene ends were 2 bases for V and 2 bases for J; bases not matched to a gene: 2. CDR3 length equals 14 residues. The CDR3 DNA is TGTGCCAGCAGCTTATGGGGACAGCAAGAGACCCAGTACTTC. Protein sequence: CASSLWGQQETQYF.

This clone turned up a few times. The rearrangement links TRBV28 to TRBJ1-2, with TRBD1 as a possible D gene (6 bases). This CDR3 comprises 12 residues. V was cut by 3 bases and J by 4 bases, with 6 bases left in between. Germline values: CDR1 MDHEN, CDR2 SYDVKM. CDR3 sequence reads: CASSFRGYGYTF. CDR3 coding DNA: TGTGCCAGCAGTTTCAGGGGCTATGGCTACACCTTC.

The chain carries TRBV7-2 and TRBJ1-4, with 9 bases matching TRBD1. The CDR3 consists of 18 residues. The V gene's germline CDR1 is SGHTA and CDR2 FQGNSA. The V segment lost 4 bases and the J segment 5 bases; nucleotides outside the gene matches: 14. The CDR3 sequence: CASSSPTSGQGLNEKLFF. The DNA of the CDR3 is TGTGCCAGCAGCTCCCCCACCTCGGGACAGGGATTGAATGAAAAACTGTTTTTT.

V gene TRBV7-9 combines with J gene TRBJ2-3; no reliable D call. Germline CDR1 SEHNR, CDR2 FQNEAQ (reference sequence). The V gene lost 3 bases and the J gene lost 3 bases, with 4 bases spanning the gap. CDR3 length equals 12 residues. CDR3 in amino acids: CASSLETDTQYF. In DNA, the CDR3 is TGTGCCAGCAGCTTGGAGACAGATACGCAGTATTTT.

This chain uses TRBV24-1 with TRBJ2-2, with a tentative D call TRBD2 (6 bases). The ends were cut back, 3 bases at V and 9 bases at J, with 10 bases in the middle. The CDR3 loop spans 13 amino acids. Germline V gives CDR1 KGHDR, CDR2 SFDVKD. In nucleotides, the CDR3 is TGTGCCACCAGTGATCCGGGGGAGCGGGAGCTGTTTTTT. As protein: CATSDPGERELFF.

V and J are TRBV12-3 or TRBV12-4 and TRBJ1-2; D remains unclear. This CDR3 spans 13 amino acids. Trimming removed 2 bases at V and 1 base at J, with 5 bases between. The CDR3 bases are TGTGCCAGCAGTTTAAGCCTTAACTATGGCTACACCTTC. Translating gives CASSLSLNYGYTF.

This rearrangement joins TRBV5-4 to TRBJ1-1, with D possibly TRBD1 on 5 matching bases. CDR1 is SGHNT and CDR2 is YYREEE in the germline V gene (reference sequence). There are 14 residues in the CDR3. Trimming stripped 0 bases from V and 4 bases from J, with 10 bases between. CDR3 in DNA: TGTGCCAGCAGCTTGGGACAGTGGGGCACTGAAGCTTTCTTT. Its translation: CASSLGQWGTEAFF.

The CDR3: CASIGGGEQFF. The CDR3 nucleotides read TGTGCCAGCATTGGGGGGGGAGAGCAGTTCTTC. The chain has TRBV12-3 or TRBV12-4 and TRBJ2-1, with 7 positions matching TRBD2. Trimming took 7 bases from V and 10 from J; bases not matched to a gene: 4. The CDR3 has 11 residues.

The chain joins TRBV24-1 to TRBJ2-1, with 7 bases identical to TRBD1. Germline values: CDR1 KGHDR, CDR2 SFDVKD. The ends lost 4 bases at V and 8 bases at J; junction bases unmatched: 10. This CDR3 region has 15 residues. CDR3 bases: TGTGCCACCAGTGACACACTCGCCGACAGGGATGAGCAGTTCTTC. Its protein is CATSDTLADRDEQFF.

The chain couples TRBV12-3 or TRBV12-4 to TRBJ1-5, with 9 positions matching TRBD1. V dropped 5 bases and J dropped 15; count of bases not matched to a gene: 8. This CDR3 region has 12 residues. The CDR3 nucleotides read TGTGCCAGCAGTCTTCACAGGGGGCGAGGGCATTTT. As protein: CASSLHRGRGHF.

The rearrangement links TRBV7-2 to TRBJ2-2, with TRBD2 identical over 9 bases. CDR3 length equals 16 residues. Trimming cost V 5 bases and J 0 bases; bases outside gene matches: 4. CDR1 and CDR2 (germline): SGHTA, FQGNSA. CDR3 nucleotide sequence: TGTGCCAGCAGCCTTAGCGGGGGAACGAACACCGGGGAGCTGTTTTTT. The encoded protein is CASSLSGGTNTGELFF.

The chain uses TRBV5-1 and TRBJ1-3; D unclear. This CDR3 is built from 13 residues. From germline, CDR1 is SGHRS and CDR2 YFSETQ. Trimming cost V 7 bases and J 0 bases, with 8 bases left between them. CDR3: CASSSVSGNTIYF. DNA of the CDR3: TGCGCCAGCTCCTCCGTCTCTGGAAACACCATATATTTT.

J is TRBJ2-3 and V is TRBV6-5, with D unresolved. The CDR3 is 12 residues long. The ends were cut back, 8 bases at V and 2 bases at J, with 8 bases in the middle. In germline, CDR1 is MNHEY, CDR2 SVGAGI. The CDR3 DNA sequence: TGTGCCAGCCACGAGTACACAGATACGCAGTATTTT. This sequence encodes CASHEYTDTQYF.

This rearrangement joins TRBV6-5 to TRBJ1-1; no clear D. Trimming removed 6 bases at V and 6 bases at J, with 20 bases between. The V gene's germline CDR1 is MNHEY and CDR2 SVGAGI. This CDR3 comprises 15 residues. For the CDR3, the DNA is TGTGCCAGCAGACTACTGGCGGGGTCGAGACCTGAAGCTTTCTTT. This translates into CASRLLAGSRPEAFF.

This chain uses TRBV20-1 with TRBJ1-1, with D hard to call. The CDR3 has 11 residues. Germline lookup yields CDR1 DFQATT and CDR2 SNEGSKA (reference sequence). The CDR3 loop is CSRLKNTEAFF. The CDR3 region has the DNA TGCAGCAGGCTGAAGAACACTGAAGCTTTCTTT.

The chain carries TRBV5-6 and TRBJ1-1; D call uncertain. The CDR3 is 15 residues long. Germline CDR1 and CDR2: SGHDT and YYEEEE. V lost 1 base, J lost 4 bases, and 14 bases lay in between. The CDR3 loop is CASSLFAAGSTEAFF. CDR3 in DNA: TGTGCCAGCAGCTTGTTTGCGGCTGGGAGCACTGAAGCTTTCTTT.

This rearrangement joins TRBV6-5 to TRBJ1-6, with D possibly matching TRBD1 (5 bases). Looked up from germline, CDR1 is MNHEY and CDR2 is SVGAGI. The length of the CDR3 is 14 residues. The V gene lost 10 bases and the J gene lost 7 bases, with 17 bases spanning the gap. CDR3 sequence reads: CANRRGEGNSPLHF. For the CDR3, the DNA is TGTGCCAATCGCCGGGGGGAAGGGAATTCACCCCTCCACTTT.

The gene calls are TRBV7-8 and TRBJ2-2, with 9 positions matching TRBD1. CDR3 length: 15 residues. V shed 2 bases and J 6 bases; nucleotides not matched to a gene: 4. The germline V gene encodes CDR1 SGHVS and CDR2 FQNEAQ. The CDR3 DNA follows: TGTGCCAGCAGCTTATTGGGGGACAGGGCCGGGGAGCTGTTTTTT. Translated, it gives CASSLLGDRAGELFF.

This clone was detected once. The V gene is TRBV11-2, the J gene TRBJ2-3, with unresolved D. Trimming removed 2 bases from V and 5 bases from J, with 8 bases in between. The CDR3 extends over 13 amino acids. Per germline, CDR1 SGHAT and CDR2 FQNNGV. The CDR3 DNA reads as TGTGCCAGCAGCTTATATATCCGAGATACGCAGTATTTT. Protein: CASSLYIRDTQYF.

CDR3 in amino acids: CASSPDRADYTF. For the CDR3, the DNA is TGCGCCAGCAGCCCGGACAGGGCTGACTACACCTTC. This chain connects TRBV5-1 to TRBJ1-2; TRBD1 matches at 8 bases. J gave up 10 bases and V 4 bases, and 6 bases lay outside the gene matches. The CDR3 is made up of 12 amino acids. Germline V lookup: CDR1 SGHRS, CDR2 YFSETQ.

The chain couples TRBV24-1 to TRBJ1-1; D may be TRBD1 (5 bases). The CDR3 is 15 residues long. Germline V gives CDR1 KGHDR, CDR2 SFDVKD. V gave up 5 bases and J gave up 2 bases, with 14 bases separating them. As DNA, the CDR3 is TGTGCCACCAGTGGTCGGGGGGGTGCAAACACTGAAGCTTTCTTT. This encodes CATSGRGGANTEAFF.